The rows below give T cell receptor beta chains drawn from one sample of a study of blood T cell repertoires in COVID-19. The method was immunoSEQ multiplex PCR; TCRdb's version includes in-frame clones alone and lacks a portion of them. The sample contains 160,000 or so clones, approximately 86% of which appear only once. Sequencing input: peripheral blood. The receptors were gathered from a woman in her forties or fifties with acute or convalescent COVID-19. The CDR3 runs from the conserved cysteine through the conserved F or W. The D gene is left open where the match is weak.

CDR3aa: CASSWVSGGFGTDTQYF
CDR3nt: TGTGCCAGCAGTTGGGTTAGCGGGGGTTTCGGCACAGATACGCAGTATTTT
v_gene: TRBV27
len: 17
d_gene: TRBD2
j_gene: TRBJ2-3

CDR3aa: CASSESGSYGYTF
CDR3nt: TGTGCCAGCAGTGAGTCGGGGAGTTATGGCTACACCTTC
v_gene: TRBV2
len: 13
d_gene: NA
j_gene: TRBJ1-2

CDR3aa: CATSDASADTQYF
CDR3nt: TGTGCCACCAGTGACGCAAGCGCAGATACGCAGTATTTT
v_gene: TRBV24-1
len: 13
d_gene: NA
j_gene: TRBJ2-3

CDR3aa: CASSPGGGTNEKLFF
CDR3nt: TGCGCCAGCAGCCCCGGCGGGGGAACTAATGAAAAACTGTTTTTT
v_gene: TRBV4-3
len: 15
d_gene: NA
j_gene: TRBJ1-4

CDR3aa: CASSPYSDSQPQHF
CDR3nt: TGCGCCAGCAGCCCGTATTCGGACAGCCAGCCCCAGCATTTT
v_gene: TRBV5-1
len: 14
d_gene: NA
j_gene: TRBJ1-5

CDR3aa: CAWSRGSYEQYF
CDR3nt: TGTGCCTGGTCCAGGGGCTCCTACGAGCAGTACTTC
v_gene: TRBV30
len: 12
d_gene: NA
j_gene: TRBJ2-7

CDR3aa: CATSDRRIANYGYTF
CDR3nt: TGTGCCACCAGTGATCGGAGGATCGCTAACTATGGCTACACCTTC
v_gene: TRBV24-1
len: 15
d_gene: NA
j_gene: TRBJ1-2

CDR3aa: CASSDTGQGKANEQFF
CDR3nt: TGTGCCAGTAGCGATACCGGACAGGGGAAGGCAAATGAGCAGTTCTTC
v_gene: TRBV19
len: 16
d_gene: TRBD1
j_gene: TRBJ2-1

CDR3aa: CASRLPLQGGEAFF
CDR3nt: TGCGCCAGCAGGCTTCCCCTACAGGGTGGTGAAGCTTTCTTT
v_gene: TRBV5-1
len: 14
d_gene: NA
j_gene: TRBJ1-1

CDR3aa: CASSYPSGGFNEQFF
CDR3nt: TGTGCCAGCAGTTACCCTAGCGGGGGCTTCAATGAGCAGTTCTTC
v_gene: TRBV6-5
len: 15
d_gene: TRBD2
j_gene: TRBJ2-1

CDR3aa: CASSQAENEQYF
CDR3nt: TGTGCCAGCAGCCAAGCCGAGAACGAGCAGTACTTC
v_gene: TRBV3-1/TRBV3-2
len: 12
d_gene: NA
j_gene: TRBJ2-7

CDR3aa: CASSYFSDILFTF
CDR3nt: TGTGCCAGCAGTTACTTCTCGGACATCCTGTTCACCTTC
v_gene: TRBV6-2/TRBV6-3
len: 13
d_gene: NA
j_gene: TRBJ1-2

CDR3aa: CASSLLGLAGDNEQFF
CDR3nt: TGTGCCAGCAGCTTATTGGGACTAGCGGGGGACAATGAGCAGTTCTTC
v_gene: TRBV7-2
len: 16
d_gene: TRBD2
j_gene: TRBJ2-1